One sample yielded the 17 T cell receptor beta chains listed below, sequenced in a study of blood T cell repertoires in COVID-19. The method was immunoSEQ multiplex PCR; TCRdb's version includes in-frame clones alone and lacks a portion of them. The data show approximately 300,000 clones, roughly 87% seen once. The sample consisted of PBMCs or T cells enriched from blood (not recorded which). The receptors originated from a young woman who had recovered from COVID-19.

The chain recombines TRBV27 with TRBJ1-6; perhaps TRBD1 as D (5 bases). V gave up 5 bases and J gave up 7 bases, with 15 bases separating them. Germline V gene lookup returns CDR1 MNHEY and CDR2 SMNVEV (reference sequence). The CDR3 extends over 15 amino acids. CDR3 region: CASSAPTGVNSPLHF. Here the CDR3 DNA reads TGTGCCAGCAGTGCCCCGACGGGGGTGAATTCACCCCTCCACTTT.

V and J are TRBV6-5 and TRBJ1-2; weak D call: TRBD1 (5 bases). The CDR3 is made up of 13 amino acids. Trimming stripped 5 bases from V and 4 bases from J, with 11 bases between. CDR1 and CDR2 (germline): MNHEY, SVGAGI. The chain's CDR3 is CASSPTERYGYTF. DNA of the CDR3: TGTGCCAGCAGTCCGACAGAACGCTATGGCTACACCTTC.

V and J are TRBV12-3 or TRBV12-4 and TRBJ2-7, with D uncertain. The CDR3 loop spans 12 amino acids. Trimming removed 6 bases at V and 4 bases at J, with 10 bases between. The CDR3 protein is CASSPDTYEQYF. In DNA form, the CDR3 reads TGTGCCAGCAGCCCAGACACGTACGAGCAGTACTTC.

The chain has TRBV27 and TRBJ1-2, with TRBD1 matching 7 bases. This CDR3 contains 13 residues. CDR1 and CDR2 (germline): MNHEY, SMNVEV (reference sequence). J gave up 8 bases and V 5 bases, and 8 bases lay outside the gene matches. The CDR3 loop is CASSRDRVLGYTF. CDR3 in DNA: TGTGCCAGCAGTCGAGACAGGGTCTTAGGCTACACCTTC.

The rearrangement joins TRBV5-1 to TRBJ1-4, with a possible D match to TRBD1 (6 bases). Germline V gene sequence: CDR1 SGHRS, CDR2 YFSETQ. The CDR3 extends over 13 amino acids. V was clipped by 0 bases and J by 8 bases, with 8 bases between them. The CDR3 bases are TGCGCCAGCAGCTTGGAGGGGACAGAAAAACTGTTTTTT. It translates to CASSLEGTEKLFF.

The J gene is TRBJ2-3, the V gene TRBV7-2; 13 bases align to TRBD2. Per the germline V gene, CDR1 is SGHTA and CDR2 is FQGNSA. J lost 2 bases, V lost 5 bases, and 7 bases had no gene match. There are 17 residues in the CDR3. CDR3 sequence reads: CASSPGLAGVYTDTQYF. CDR3 nucleotides: TGTGCCAGCAGCCCAGGACTAGCGGGGGTATACACAGATACGCAGTATTTT. Drawing the rest from reference TRBV7-2 and TRBJ2-3, the complete variable domain is GAGVSQSPSNKVTEKGKDVELRCDPISGHTALYWYRQSLGQGLEFLIYFQGNSAPDKSGLPSDRFSAERTGGSVSTLTIQRTQQEDSAVYLCASSPGLAGVYTDTQYFGPGTRLTVL.

V gene TRBV5-4 combines with J gene TRBJ1-2; possible D gene TRBD1, 5 bases. CDR1 is SGHNT and CDR2 is YYREEE in the germline V gene (reference sequence). This CDR3 spans 15 amino acids. Trimming shortened V by 2 bases and J by 1 base, and 12 bases separated the two germline ends. CDR3 protein: CASSFGGVGNYGYTF. As DNA, the CDR3 is TGTGCCAGCAGCTTCGGGGGTGTGGGTAACTATGGCTACACCTTC.

This clone has just one count. The chain is built from TRBV9 and TRBJ1-3, with no clear D. Trimming stripped 4 bases from V and 3 bases from J, with 17 bases between. The V gene's germline CDR1 is SGDLS and CDR2 YYNGEE. CDR3 size: 16 residues. The CDR3 protein is CASSPQERGSGNTIYF. The CDR3, as DNA: TGTGCCAGCAGCCCCCAGGAGCGGGGAAGTGGAAACACCATATATTTT.

The chain joins TRBV3-1 (or the pseudogene TRBV3-2) to TRBJ2-2, with a weak D call TRBD2 (5 bases). This CDR3 has 14 amino acids. The ends were cut back, 3 bases at V and 7 bases at J, with 12 bases in the middle. From germline, CDR1 is LGHDT and CDR2 YNNKEL (reference sequence). The CDR3 spells CASSHHSEGGELFF. CDR3 in DNA: TGTGCCAGCAGCCATCACAGTGAGGGCGGGGAGCTGTTTTTT.

J is TRBJ2-3 and V is TRBV11-3, with 14 nucleotides matching TRBD2. Germline assignment: CDR1 SGHNT and CDR2 YENEEA. V lost 4 bases, J lost 6 bases, and 3 bases stayed unmatched. The CDR3 length is 15 residues. The CDR3: CASSSGTSGGDTQYF. CDR3 sequence (DNA): TGTGCCAGCAGCTCCGGGACTAGCGGGGGCGATACGCAGTATTTT.

V usage is TRBV11-2 and J usage is TRBJ2-2; 9 nucleotides align to TRBD1. Germline CDR1 reads SGHAT; CDR2 reads FQNNGV. CDR3 size: 18 residues. J gave up 8 bases and V 5 bases, and 18 bases lay outside the gene matches. The CDR3 loop reads CASSSWQPDRGSPGELFF. The CDR3 DNA reads as TGTGCCAGCAGCAGCTGGCAGCCGGACAGGGGATCACCGGGGGAGCTGTTTTTT.

The J gene is TRBJ1-5, the V gene TRBV6-5; D possibly corresponds to TRBD1 (6 bases). The CDR3 totals 15 residues. CDR1 and CDR2 (germline): MNHEY, SVGAGI. The V gene lost 6 bases and the J gene lost 1 base, with 13 bases spanning the gap. This CDR3 is CASSPDSLSNQPQHF. The DNA for the CDR3 is TGTGCCAGCAGCCCGGACAGTTTGAGCAATCAGCCCCAGCATTTT.

This chain connects TRBV5-1 to TRBJ1-6, with D perhaps matching TRBD1 (5 bases). The CDR3 totals 15 residues. V gave up 4 bases and J gave up 6 bases, with 14 bases separating them. Germline CDR1 and CDR2: SGHRS and YFSETQ. CDR3 amino acids: CASSPDGGINSPLHF. CDR3 bases: TGCGCCAGCAGCCCAGACGGGGGGATTAATTCACCCCTCCACTTT.

The chain uses TRBV20-1 and TRBJ2-7; no firm D call. CDR1 and CDR2 from the germline V gene are DFQATT and SNEGSKA (reference sequence). V shed 3 bases and J shed 1 base, with 10 bases lying between them. The CDR3 loop spans 13 amino acids. CDR3 in amino acids: CSASIRPSYEQYF. In nucleotides, the CDR3 is TGCAGTGCTAGTATCCGTCCTTCCTACGAGCAGTACTTC.

The rearrangement links TRBV7-9 to TRBJ1-1; D ambiguous. Germline lookup yields CDR1 SEHNR and CDR2 FQNEAQ (reference sequence). V was shortened by 4 bases and J by 3 bases, with 18 bases between the two germline ends. The CDR3 has 16 residues. In DNA form, the CDR3 reads TGTGCCAGCAGCTCAATGCCCAGGAGGGCGGACACTGAAGCTTTCTTT. Translating gives CASSSMPRRADTEAFF.

The chain employs TRBV2 and TRBJ2-2, with a tentative D call TRBD1 (5 bases). V lost 9 bases, J lost 5 bases, and 10 bases lay in between. This CDR3 spans 12 amino acids. Germline V gene sequence: CDR1 SNHLY, CDR2 FYNNEI. CDR3 region: CARGSGTGELFF. The CDR3 DNA sequence: TGTGCCAGAGGCTCAGGGACCGGGGAGCTGTTTTTT.

This chain links TRBV27 with TRBJ1-4, with TRBD1 matching over 8 bases. V shed 5 bases, J shed 8 bases, and the junction held 13 bases outside the gene matches. The CDR3 is 16 amino acids. CDR1 is MNHEY, CDR2 SMNVEV, per germline (reference sequence). The CDR3 reads CASSRSTDRVGEKLFF. Here the CDR3 DNA reads TGTGCCAGCAGTAGATCCACGGACAGGGTAGGGGAAAAACTGTTTTTT.